Presented here are 15 T cell receptor beta chains from one specimen sequenced in a study of cytomegalovirus exposure and HLA in healthy donors. Both 60 Vbeta primers and 13 Jbeta primers went into the PCR. Using immunoSEQ multiplex PCR, the repertoire was profiled, and TCRdb retains in-frame clones only, with some absent. Here the sample spans around 58,000 clones, around four fifths being singletons. Sequences were obtained from PBMCs. The receptors come from a male donor in good health and CMV-seropositive.

The V and J genes are TRBV4-1 and TRBJ1-3; no definite D call. The CDR3 loop spans 14 amino acids. The germline V gene has CDR1 MGHRA and CDR2 YSYEKL. V lost 1 base and J lost 2, with 6 bases in between. CDR3 DNA: TGCGCCAGCAGCCAAGTCTTAGCTGGAAACACCATATATTTT. This sequence encodes CASSQVLAGNTIYF.

This chain joins TRBV25-1 and TRBJ1-6; TRBD1 is a possible D gene (5 bases). The CDR3 contains 14 residues. The germline V gene encodes CDR1 MGHDK and CDR2 SYGVNS. Trimming removed 8 bases from V and 8 bases from J, with 16 bases in between. CDR3 sequence: CASLPAGNHSPLHF. Here the CDR3 DNA reads TGTGCCAGCCTTCCGGCAGGGAACCATTCACCCCTCCACTTT.

The genes are TRBV28 and TRBJ1-4, with 9 nucleotides matching TRBD1. The CDR3 covers 20 residues. V shed 1 base, J shed 1 base, and the junction held 13 bases outside the gene matches. Germline V gene sequence: CDR1 MDHEN, CDR2 SYDVKM. The CDR3 sequence is CASSLSEGQGNLRTNEKLFF. The CDR3 DNA sequence: TGTGCCAGCAGTTTATCGGAAGGACAGGGGAATCTGAGAACTAATGAAAAACTGTTTTTT. The whole variable domain, remainder taken from reference TRBV28 and TRBJ1-4, is DVKVTQSSRYLVKRTGEKVFLECVQDMDHENMFWYRQDPGLGLRLIYFSYDVKMKEKGDIPEGYSVSREKKERFSLILESASTNQTSMYLCASSLSEGQGNLRTNEKLFFGSGTQLSVL.

This clone has only a few counts. The rearrangement uses TRBV7-2 and TRBJ2-7; 11 nucleotides agree with TRBD2. Germline values: CDR1 SGHTA, CDR2 FQGNSA. J was trimmed by 2 bases and V by 3 bases; bases with no gene match: 3. The CDR3 is made up of 15 amino acids. The CDR3 reads CASSFSGGVTYEQYF. DNA for the CDR3: TGTGCCAGCAGCTTTAGCGGGGGGGTAACCTACGAGCAGTACTTC.

The gene calls are TRBV4-1 and TRBJ1-2; D is perhaps TRBD1 (6 bases). Trimming cost V 2 bases and J 0 bases, with 13 bases left between them. The CDR3 has 16 amino acids. Germline-derived CDR1 and CDR2 are MGHRA and YSYEKL. The CDR3 DNA follows: TGCGCCAGCAGCCAAAAAACGGGACAAACTAACTATGGCTACACCTTC. Translation gives CASSQKTGQTNYGYTF.

This sequence joins TRBV2 and TRBJ1-2; 9 bases are shared with TRBD1. CDR3 length: 12 amino acids. CDR1 and CDR2 from the germline V gene are SNHLY and FYNNEI. The J segment lost 3 bases and the V segment lost 9 bases, leaving 2 bases of the junction unmatched. The CDR3 DNA reads TGTGCCAGACAGGGGGCCGACTATGGCTACACCTTC. This encodes CARQGADYGYTF.

The CDR3 nucleotides read TGTGCCAGCTCTTACCGGGGGAGTCTGATGGAAAAACTGTTTTTT. Translating gives CASSYRGSLMEKLFF. The rearrangement joins TRBV18 to TRBJ1-4, with D possibly being TRBD1 (5 bases). The CDR3 loop spans 15 amino acids. The ends were cut back, 6 bases at V and 8 bases at J, with 19 bases in the middle. Looked up from germline, CDR1 is KGHSH and CDR2 is LQKENI.

The chain couples TRBV5-1 to TRBJ1-1, with TRBD1 identical over 8 bases. The J segment lost 3 bases and the V segment lost 4 bases, leaving 8 bases of the junction unmatched. Germline V gives CDR1 SGHRS, CDR2 YFSETQ. The CDR3 contains 15 residues. The CDR3 loop is CASSPGQGIDTEAFF. CDR3 coding DNA: TGCGCCAGCAGCCCCGGACAGGGAATAGACACTGAAGCTTTCTTT.

The gene calls are TRBV4-3 and TRBJ2-5; 7 bases match TRBD1. The V segment lost 4 bases and the J segment 5 bases; nucleotides outside the gene matches: 10. CDR3 length equals 15 residues. Germline assignment: CDR1 LGHNA and CDR2 YSLEER. The CDR3 reads CASSLIGTGVETQYF. The CDR3 region has the DNA TGCGCCAGCAGCCTCATCGGCACAGGGGTGGAGACCCAGTACTTC.

The CDR3 reads CASSQDLGGLASYNSPLHF. The CDR3 DNA reads TGCGCCAGCAGCCAAGATCTGGGTGGGTTAGCCTCCTATAATTCACCCCTCCACTTT. The chain uses TRBV4-3 and TRBJ1-6; no definite D call. CDR1 and CDR2 from the germline V gene are LGHNA and YSLEER. CDR3 length equals 19 residues. V lost 0 bases to trimming and J lost 0 bases, with 15 bases between them.

The chain recombines TRBV27 with TRBJ2-3; no clear D gene. CDR3 length: 15 amino acids. In germline, CDR1 is MNHEY, CDR2 SMNVEV (reference sequence). The V gene lost 8 bases and the J gene lost 0 bases, with 15 bases spanning the gap. The CDR3 loop reads CASRRYSASTDTQYF. CDR3 nucleotides: TGTGCCAGCCGCAGGTACTCCGCTAGCACAGATACGCAGTATTTT.

The genes are TRBV9 and TRBJ1-6, with TRBD1 as a possible D gene (5 bases). Trimming shortened V by 0 bases and J by 6 bases, and 13 bases separated the two germline ends. Germline CDR1 reads SGDLS; CDR2 reads YYNGEE. CDR3 length: 16 residues. CDR3 region: CASSVGRIGVNSPLHF. The CDR3 DNA reads TGTGCCAGCAGCGTAGGGCGTATAGGGGTTAATTCACCCCTCCACTTT.

This clone has more than one count but fewer than ten. This rearrangement joins TRBV5-6 to TRBJ2-1; TRBD2 matches at 9 bases. There are 14 residues in the CDR3. Per germline, CDR1 SGHDT and CDR2 YYEEEE. Germline trimming cut 5 bases from V and 6 bases from J; bases unmatched to any gene: 6. In nucleotides, the CDR3 is TGTGCCAGCAGTCCCGGGACTAGCCCCAATGAGCAGTTCTTC. Protein product: CASSPGTSPNEQFF.

The rearrangement links TRBV28 to TRBJ2-7; 7 nucleotides match TRBD1. The CDR3 is made up of 16 amino acids. Germline V lookup: CDR1 MDHEN, CDR2 SYDVKM. V was pared by 6 bases and J by 2 bases, with 13 bases of the junction left unmatched. The CDR3 DNA follows: TGTGCCAGCAGGGACTTACAGGGGCCGATCACCTACGAGCAGTACTTC. This gives the protein CASRDLQGPITYEQYF.

This chain uses TRBV6-5 with TRBJ2-7, with 10 bases that match TRBD1. The CDR3 contains 14 residues. Germline V gene lookup returns CDR1 MNHEY and CDR2 SVGAGI. V lost 2 bases to trimming and J lost 5 bases; unmatched junction nucleotides: 3. DNA of the CDR3: TGTGCCAGCAGTTACGGGACAGGGGTCAACGAGCAGTACTTC. Its translation: CASSYGTGVNEQYF.